The present T cell receptor beta chain was sequenced within a study of T cell changes during pregnancy in multiple sclerosis. CDR3 length equals 14 residues. Looked up from germline, CDR1 is SGHAT and CDR2 is FQNNGV. The V segment lost 4 bases and the J segment 7 bases; nucleotides outside the gene matches: 6. TCRdb's copy holds only in-frame clones and misses some; the assay was immunoSEQ multiplex PCR. The data contain about 67,000 clones, about 91% of them singletons. The chain joins TRBV11-2 to TRBJ1-5; 8 nucleotides match TRBD1. Here the sequenced sample was peripheral blood, taken after pregnancy. This sequence originates from a female donor with multiple sclerosis, enrolled in a pregnancy study. CDR3 sequence: CASSSDRERQPQHF. In DNA, the CDR3 is TGTGCCAGCAGCTCGGACAGGGAGAGACAGCCCCAGCATTTT.